The rows below give T cell receptor beta chains drawn from one sample of a study of blood T cell repertoires in COVID-19. TCRdb's table, derived via immunoSEQ multiplex PCR, lists solely in-frame clones and lacks some. The sample shows about 64,000 clones, roughly 88% of them seen only once. The sequencing sample was made of peripheral blood. These receptors originate from a woman aged 60-70 years with COVID-19, enrolled during active disease. Both conserved end residues are part of each CDR3. Fields, in order: CDR3 DNA, CDR3 protein, D gene, J gene, V gene, clone size. A D gene is named only where the DNA matches it firmly. Clone size appears in some rows only: once, few, many, or a class for an expanded clone.

TGTGCCAGCAGCCCCATCGGGAGTCCCTACAATGAGCAGTTCTTC,CASSPIGSPYNEQFF,-,TRBJ2-1,TRBV7-8,-
TGTGCCAGCAGTCCCGCCGGACAGTACTATGGCTACACCTTC,CASSPAGQYYGYTF,-,TRBJ1-2,TRBV6-5,once
TGTGCCAGCAGCTTTACTAGCGGGAGTAATGAGCAGTTCTTC,CASSFTSGSNEQFF,TRBD2,TRBJ2-1,TRBV27,-
TGTGCCAGTAGCCCGATTGCGGGAGGAGCTAACTATGGCTACACCTTC,CASSPIAGGANYGYTF,-,TRBJ1-2,TRBV19,once
TGTGCCAGCAGCCAGACATACAATGAGCAGTTCTTC,CASSQTYNEQFF,-,TRBJ2-1,TRBV28,-
TGTGCCAGTAGTATTCTTACAGGGGGACCTTCCGGGGAGCTGTTTTTT,CASSILTGGPSGELFF,TRBD1,TRBJ2-2,TRBV19,-
TGTGCGATCCGGGACAGAGACACAGATACGCAGTATTTT,CAIRDRDTDTQYF,TRBD1,TRBJ2-3,TRBV12-3/TRBV12-4,-
TGCGCCAGCAGCTCCGGGACAGTAAATTCACCCCTCCACTTT,CASSSGTVNSPLHF,TRBD1,TRBJ1-6,TRBV10-1,-
TGTGCCAGCAAAACACGGGTGTGGTCGAGCGGAACTGAAGCTTTCTTT,CASKTRVWSSGTEAFF,-,TRBJ1-1,TRBV27,-
TGTGCCAGCAGCTTGGCCGCAAGGGGAATTAGGACAGATACGCAGTATTTT,CASSLAARGIRTDTQYF,-,TRBJ2-3,TRBV5-6,few
TGTGCCAGCAGCCCGGGACAGAATTCACCCCTCCACTTT,CASSPGQNSPLHF,TRBD1,TRBJ1-6,TRBV7-8,-
TGTGCCAGCAGCCTACAGGGGGCGTATGGAAACACCATATATTTT,CASSLQGAYGNTIYF,TRBD1,TRBJ1-3,TRBV7-2,once
TGCGCCAGCAGGACAGCCAGGGACACCGGGGAGCTGTTTTTT,CASRTARDTGELFF,-,TRBJ2-2,TRBV10-1,-
TGTGCCAGCAGTGAGCGGAATGAAAAACTGTTTTTT,CASSERNEKLFF,-,TRBJ1-4,TRBV2,-
TGTGCCAGCAGTCCGGGACTAGCGGGAGAGGTCTACGAGCAGTACTTC,CASSPGLAGEVYEQYF,TRBD2,TRBJ2-7,TRBV28,-
TGTGCCAGTAGTACCCCCCCTCAGGGGGCGAAGTTGAACACTGAAGCTTTCTTT,CASSTPPQGAKLNTEAFF,TRBD1,TRBJ1-1,TRBV19,-
TGTGCCAGCAGTTCCAGACTAGCGGGAGGAGAGACCCAGTACTTC,CASSSRLAGGETQYF,TRBD2,TRBJ2-5,TRBV6-5,-
TGTGCCAGCAGCCAAGGTACCGGGACAGGCTATAGCAATCAGCCCCAGCATTTT,CASSQGTGTGYSNQPQHF,TRBD1,TRBJ1-5,TRBV4-2,-
TGTGCCAGCAGTCCCGCGAGACAGTCGGCCGAGCAGTTCTTC,CASSPARQSAEQFF,-,TRBJ2-1,TRBV27,-
TGTGCCTGGAGACCGGGATCAACAACCGGGGAGCTGTTTTTT,CAWRPGSTTGELFF,-,TRBJ2-2,TRBV30,-
TGCGCCAGCAGCCCCGCCGGCAGCGGGAGTAACGAGCAGTACTTC,CASSPAGSGSNEQYF,TRBD2,TRBJ2-7,TRBV4-3,-
TGTGCCAGCAGTCCGGGAGAACGCGATTCACCCCTCCACTTT,CASSPGERDSPLHF,-,TRBJ1-6,TRBV2,-
TGTGCCAGCAGTTTAATGGGAGTAAGGGAAGCTTTCTTT,CASSLMGVREAFF,-,TRBJ1-1,TRBV12-3/TRBV12-4,-
TGTGCCAGCAGTTATAGCCGAAATCAGCCCCAGCATTTT,CASSYSRNQPQHF,-,TRBJ1-5,TRBV6-5,-
TGTGCCAGCAGTTTACTTCTAGCGGACTCCTACAATGAGCAGTTCTTC,CASSLLLADSYNEQFF,TRBD2,TRBJ2-1,TRBV27,-
TGTGCCAGCAGCCGACCGGGACAGGGTTTCTACGAGCAGTACTTC,CASSRPGQGFYEQYF,TRBD1,TRBJ2-7,TRBV6-2/TRBV6-3,-
TGTGCCAGCGCTCAGGGGGCGGCGGATCAGCCCCAGCATTTT,CASAQGAADQPQHF,TRBD1,TRBJ1-5,TRBV28,-
TGTGCCAGCAGAGGACAGGGAGCTAACTATGGCTACACCTTC,CASRGQGANYGYTF,TRBD1,TRBJ1-2,TRBV28,-
TGTGCCAGCAGAGCGGACTTCACAGATACGCAGTATTTT,CASRADFTDTQYF,-,TRBJ2-3,TRBV7-2,few
TGTGCCAGCAGCCAAGGCGGGACAGGTCACCCTGAAGCTTTCTTT,CASSQGGTGHPEAFF,TRBD1,TRBJ1-1,TRBV7-2,-
TGCGCCAGCAGCCAAGAGGGGCAGGGGACCAACTATTCACCCCTCCACTTT,CASSQEGQGTNYSPLHF,-,TRBJ1-6,TRBV4-3,-
TGTGCCAGCAGTTCCTCCGGAGCCACCCTCCACTTT,CASSSSGATLHF,-,TRBJ1-6,TRBV6-5,once
TGTGCCAGCAGTTGGGAGGGCTATGGCTACACCTTC,CASSWEGYGYTF,-,TRBJ1-2,TRBV6-5,-
TGCGCCAGCAGCTCGGAGGGTAACAATGAGCAGTTCTTC,CASSSEGNNEQFF,-,TRBJ2-1,TRBV5-1,-
TGTGTCAGTAGTACCGGGACAGGAGGGAATGAAAAACTGTTTTTT,CVSSTGTGGNEKLFF,TRBD1,TRBJ1-4,TRBV19,-
TGTGCCAGCAGGGACTTCAGAGGGAATGACTACGAGCAGTACTTC,CASRDFRGNDYEQYF,-,TRBJ2-7,TRBV11-3,-
TGCGCCAGCAGCCAAGGACAGATTAGCACAGATACGCAGTATTTT,CASSQGQISTDTQYF,-,TRBJ2-3,TRBV4-1,-
TGTGCCATCAGTGAGCAAGAGGCTGGGGCCAACGTCCTGACTTTC,CAISEQEAGANVLTF,-,TRBJ2-6,TRBV10-3,-
TGCGCCAGCAGCCAAGAGGAGGGACAGCCCCAGCATTTT,CASSQEEGQPQHF,-,TRBJ1-5,TRBV4-3,-
TGTGCCTGGACCCCGGGGACAGATAATGAAAAACTGTTTTTT,CAWTPGTDNEKLFF,TRBD1,TRBJ1-4,TRBV30,-
TGTGCCAGCAGCTTCGGGGGGGTCACTGAAGCTTTCTTT,CASSFGGVTEAFF,-,TRBJ1-1,TRBV7-2,-
TGTGCCAGCAGTTACTCAGAGGGACAGGGTGTGGCTGGCTACACCTTC,CASSYSEGQGVAGYTF,TRBD1,TRBJ1-2,TRBV6-5,once
TGTGCCAGCCAGGTAAACAACGAGCAGTACTTC,CASQVNNEQYF,-,TRBJ2-7,TRBV27,-